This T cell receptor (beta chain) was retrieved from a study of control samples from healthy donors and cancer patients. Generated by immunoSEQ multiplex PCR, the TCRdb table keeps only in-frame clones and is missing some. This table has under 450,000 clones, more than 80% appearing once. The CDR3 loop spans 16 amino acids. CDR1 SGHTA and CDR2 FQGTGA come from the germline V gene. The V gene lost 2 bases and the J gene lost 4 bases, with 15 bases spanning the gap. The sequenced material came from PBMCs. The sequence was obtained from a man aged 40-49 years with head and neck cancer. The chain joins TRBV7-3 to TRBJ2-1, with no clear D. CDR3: CASSLSLDTRYNEQFF. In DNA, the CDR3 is TGTGCCAGCAGCTTATCCCTAGATACCAGATACAATGAGCAGTTCTTC.